This note documents a single TCR beta chain sequence. What it binds is not known. This entry comes from a study of T cells in women clearing cervical HPV infection. General study results and limits: CIN3+ cases had significantly higher TCR repertoire richness than controls, but evenness did not differ.

Average input was roughly 1,200 ng genomic DNA for immunoSEQ TCR beta CDR3 amplification. Generated by immunoSEQ multiplex PCR, the TCRdb table keeps only in-frame clones and is missing some. The sample data list tens of thousands of clones. The TCR comes from a woman between 18 and 70 years old with a cervical HPV16 infection that either progressed to CIN3+ or cleared (not recorded which). The sequencing input was blood buffy coat.

CDR3 DNA (partial): TGTGCCAGCTCACCTCAGGGGGGAAGGGATCAGCCC. Residues: CASSPQGGRDQP. The CDR3 in its entirety is CASSPQGGRDQPQHF. This sequence joins TRBV18 and TRBJ1-5; 7 bases align to TRBD1. The CDR3 goes on 3 residues after the read ends, and that part is filled in from the germline J gene. J gave up 5 bases and V 3 bases, and 7 bases lay outside the gene matches. The germline CDR1 and CDR2 sequences are KGHSH and LQKENI. This CDR3 has 15 amino acids.